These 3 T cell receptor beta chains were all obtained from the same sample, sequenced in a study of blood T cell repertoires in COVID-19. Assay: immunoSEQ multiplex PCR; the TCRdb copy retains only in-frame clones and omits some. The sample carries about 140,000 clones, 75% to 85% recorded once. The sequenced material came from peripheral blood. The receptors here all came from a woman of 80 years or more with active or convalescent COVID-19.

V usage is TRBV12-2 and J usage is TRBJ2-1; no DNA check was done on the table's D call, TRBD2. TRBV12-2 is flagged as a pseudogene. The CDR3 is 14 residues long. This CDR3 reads CASHYSGVYNEQFF. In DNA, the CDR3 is TGTGCAAGTCACTATTCCGGGGTCTACAATGAGCAGTTCTTC.

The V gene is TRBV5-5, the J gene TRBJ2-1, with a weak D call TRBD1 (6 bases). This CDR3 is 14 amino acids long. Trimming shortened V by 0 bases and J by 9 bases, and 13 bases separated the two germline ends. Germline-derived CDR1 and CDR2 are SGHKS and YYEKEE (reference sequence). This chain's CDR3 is CASSLAHGGGEQFF. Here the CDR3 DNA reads TGTGCCAGCAGCTTGGCCCATGGGGGCGGTGAGCAGTTCTTC.

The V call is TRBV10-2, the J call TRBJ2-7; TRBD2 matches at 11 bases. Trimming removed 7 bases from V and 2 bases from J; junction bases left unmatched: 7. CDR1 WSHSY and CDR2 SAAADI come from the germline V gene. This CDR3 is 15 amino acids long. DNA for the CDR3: TGCGCCAGCACTCCTTCGACTAGCGGGGCCTACGAGCAGTACTTC. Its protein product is CASTPSTSGAYEQYF.